Listed here are 14 T cell receptor beta chains from one sample, sequenced in a study of technical replicates of blood from a handful of donors (dated by TCRdb to about 2017). The library was built by means of the immunoSEQ multiplex PCR assay. TCRdb obtained this table from immuneACCESS and retained in-frame rearrangements with V and J assigned. These tables miss some clones; where compared with another copy, unresolved V genes account for less than half of the shortfall, and the remainder is unexplained. Counted in this sample were just under 100,000 clones; approximately 95% of them appeared once. Of the sample, 0.21% falls within the top ten clones. Sequencing was performed on T cells isolated from PBMCs. The receptors here all came from a human donor in good health.

This rearrangement joins TRBV18 to TRBJ1-1; D is undetermined. The germline V gene has CDR1 KGHSH and CDR2 LQKENI. The V and J ends lost 6 bases and 2 bases respectively, with 13 bases between them. The CDR3 sequence is 14 residues long. As DNA, the CDR3 is TGTGCCAGCTCGCGGTCAAACGGAAACACTGAAGCTTTCTTT. This gives the protein CASSRSNGNTEAFF.

The rearrangement uses TRBV6-1 and TRBJ2-7, with D tentatively TRBD2 (5 bases). This CDR3 is built from 13 residues. The germline V gene has CDR1 MNHNS and CDR2 SASEGT. V lost 6 bases and J lost 2, with 11 bases in between. CDR3 protein: CASSAGVPYEQYF. The CDR3 nucleotides are TGTGCCAGCAGCGCCGGGGTCCCCTACGAGCAGTACTTC.

With respect to this clone: One junction end does not reproduce the germline sequence, and a read error may be involved. The J gene is TRBJ1-1, the V gene TRBV5-6; D may be TRBD1 (5 bases). Germline V CDR1 and CDR2: SGHDT, YYEEEE. The CDR3 contains 13 residues. The CDR3 region is CASSPTPGGELVF. The DNA for the CDR3 is TGTGCCAGCAGCCCCACCCCAGGAGGGGAGTTGGTCTTT. Together with reference TRBV5-6 and TRBJ1-1, the CDR3 gives the full variable domain: DAGVTQSPTHLIKTRGQQVTLRCSPKSGHDTVSWYQQALGQGPQFIFQYYEEEERQRGNFPDRFSGHQFPNYSSELNVNALLLGDSALYLCASSPTPGGELVFGQGTRLTVV.

The chain has TRBV27 and TRBJ1-2, with D possibly TRBD1 on 5 matching bases. V was trimmed by 0 bases and J by 4 bases, leaving 6 bases between them. Germline-derived CDR1 and CDR2 are MNHEY and SMNVEV (reference sequence). This CDR3 contains 13 residues. CDR3 in DNA: TGTGCCAGCAGTTTATCGACAGCCTATGGCTACACCTTC. This translates into CASSLSTAYGYTF.

Only one count was recorded for this clone. The rearrangement uses TRBV5-8 and TRBJ2-4; D is perhaps TRBD1 (6 bases). Trimming cost V 0 bases and J 7 bases, with 11 bases left between them. Germline V CDR1 and CDR2: SGHTS, YDEGEE. The CDR3 covers 14 residues. CDR3 nucleotide sequence: TGTGCCAGCAGCTTGGTATCAAGGGGGAACATTCAGTACTTC. Translating gives CASSLVSRGNIQYF.

The V and J genes are TRBV7-9 and TRBJ2-7, with TRBD2 matching 14 bases. The V gene's germline CDR1 is SEHNR and CDR2 FQNEAQ (reference sequence). J lost 8 bases, V lost 5 bases, and 5 bases had no gene match. The CDR3 runs 14 residues. CDR3 in DNA: TGTGCCAGCAGCACGGGACTAGCGGGAGACAAGCAGTACTTC. It yields the protein CASSTGLAGDKQYF.

This sequence joins TRBV4-1 and TRBJ1-2; TRBD1 matches 7 bases. Germline CDR1 and CDR2: MGHRA and YSYEKL. V shed 2 bases and J 6 bases; nucleotides not matched to a gene: 9. The CDR3 runs 15 residues. The CDR3, as DNA: TGCGCCAGCAGCCAATCCCAGGGGGTTATCCATGGCTACACCTTC. This translates into CASSQSQGVIHGYTF.

The chain couples TRBV5-1 to TRBJ1-1; 9 bases align to TRBD1. Germline-derived CDR1 and CDR2 are SGHRS and YFSETQ. With 0 bases clipped from V and 4 bases from J, the junction kept 7 bases outside the gene matches. This CDR3 comprises 16 residues. CDR3 DNA sequence: TGCGCCAGCAGCTTGGCCGGACAGGGGATCGGCACTGAAGCTTTCTTT. This sequence encodes CASSLAGQGIGTEAFF.

This chain joins TRBV11-2 and TRBJ2-1, with 13 bases aligning to TRBD2. V trimming: 1 base; J trimming: 7 bases; junction bases outside the gene matches: 10. Germline CDR1 reads SGHAT; CDR2 reads FQNNGV. CDR3 length: 18 residues. CDR3 sequence (DNA): TGTGCCAGCAGCTTAGTACTAGCGGGGGGGTATCTAGGGAATGAGCAGTTCTTC. Translating gives CASSLVLAGGYLGNEQFF.

The V gene is TRBV5-1, the J gene TRBJ2-2; TRBD2 matches at 7 bases. This CDR3 region has 15 residues. The junction had 5 bases not matched to a gene; V was cut back by 4 bases and J by 2 bases. Germline values: CDR1 SGHRS, CDR2 YFSETQ. CDR3: CASSPGGINTGELFF. CDR3 nucleotide sequence: TGCGCCAGCAGCCCGGGGGGAATAAACACCGGGGAGCTGTTTTTT.

The chain recombines TRBV6-1 with TRBJ1-6; 9 bases match TRBD1. V shed 5 bases and J 7 bases; nucleotides not matched to a gene: 3. Germline V gene data show CDR1 as MNHNS and CDR2 as SASEGT. The CDR3 spans 14 residues. Here the CDR3 DNA reads TGTGCCAGCAGTTCGACAGGGGGGAATTCACCCCTCCACTTT. Encoded protein: CASSSTGGNSPLHF.

This sequence joins TRBV5-1 and TRBJ1-6; D unresolved. This CDR3 spans 13 amino acids. V gave up 2 bases and J gave up 9 bases, with 9 bases separating them. Germline V CDR1 and CDR2: SGHRS, YFSETQ. DNA of the CDR3: TGCGCCAGCAGCTTATCCGGAGTTTCACCCCTCCACTTT. Translated, it gives CASSLSGVSPLHF. The whole variable domain, remainder taken from reference TRBV5-1 and TRBJ1-6, is KAGVTQTPRYLIKTRGQQVTLSCSPISGHRSVSWYQQTPGQGLQFLFEYFSETQRNKGNFPGRFSGRQFSNSRSEMNVSTLELGDSALYLCASSLSGVSPLHFGNGTRLTVT.

In this sample, this clone turned up once. The chain uses TRBV5-1 and TRBJ2-7; possibly TRBD1 for D (6 bases). The germline V gene encodes CDR1 SGHRS and CDR2 YFSETQ. CDR3 size: 14 residues. The ends were cut back, 4 bases at V and 3 bases at J, with 14 bases in the middle. The CDR3 DNA is TGCGCCAGCAGCCCCGACAGGATAAGCTACGAGCAGTACTTC. Residues: CASSPDRISYEQYF.

V gene TRBV7-9 combines with J gene TRBJ2-3, with TRBD2 matching 9 bases. This CDR3 spans 16 amino acids. Germline CDR1 is SEHNR and CDR2 is FQNEAQ (reference sequence). J lost 2 bases, V lost 4 bases, and 7 bases had no gene match. The CDR3 loop is CASSSLGTSPTDTQYF. The CDR3 DNA reads TGTGCCAGCAGCTCCTTAGGGACTAGCCCCACAGATACGCAGTATTTT.